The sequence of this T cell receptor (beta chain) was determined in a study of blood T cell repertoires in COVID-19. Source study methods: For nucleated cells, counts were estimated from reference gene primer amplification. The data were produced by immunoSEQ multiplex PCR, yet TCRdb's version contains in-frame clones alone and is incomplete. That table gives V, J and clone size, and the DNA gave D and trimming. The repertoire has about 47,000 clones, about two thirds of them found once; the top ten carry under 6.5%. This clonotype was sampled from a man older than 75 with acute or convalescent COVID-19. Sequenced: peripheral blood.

CDR3 DNA: TGTGCCAGCAGCCCGACTAGCGGGGTCGCCGGGGAGCTGTTTTTT. This codes for CASSPTSGVAGELFF. The chain recombines TRBV7-3 with TRBJ2-2; 11 bases agree with TRBD2. Germline V gene sequence: CDR1 SGHTA, CDR2 FQGTGA. The CDR3 is made up of 15 amino acids. The junction had 5 bases not matched to a gene; V was cut back by 5 bases and J by 6 bases.